The clone carrying this T cell receptor beta chain was counted once. This record belongs to a study of blood T cell repertoires in COVID-19. Study in general: Sites in the United States, Italy and Spain provided acute and convalescent COVID-19 samples. T cells, B-cell-depleted T cells, or PBMCs provided the cDNA or gDNA that served as material.

The V gene's germline CDR1 is MNHEY and CDR2 SMNVEV (reference sequence). There are 16 residues in the CDR3. V shed 0 bases and J 3 bases; nucleotides not matched to a gene: 5. Original processing methods: For nucleated cells, counts were estimated from reference gene primer amplification. The repertoire was sequenced with immunoSEQ multiplex PCR; TCRdb's copy has only in-frame clones and lacks some. Clone size and the V and J calls come from that table; the DNA yielded D and trimming. Of about 94,000 clones in the sample, just under 80% are singletons; the top ten hold 6.3%. Patients from Seattle were sampled longitudinally, starting during active infection.

The sample taken for sequencing was peripheral blood. The chain carries TRBV27 and TRBJ2-7; 10 nucleotides align to TRBD2. This TCR derives from a man aged 65-85 years with COVID-19, enrolled during active disease. In DNA form, the CDR3 reads TGTGCCAGCAGTTTATCAGGAGCGGGAGGGTACTACGAGCAGTACTTC. Translation: CASSLSGAGGYYEQYF.